Listed here are 21 T cell receptor beta chains from one sample, sequenced in a study of cytomegalovirus exposure and HLA in healthy donors. PCR involved 60 Vbeta and 13 Jbeta primers. Some clones are missing from TCRdb's copy, which holds only in-frame ones; the method was immunoSEQ multiplex PCR. Reported are approximately 51,000 clones; the ten largest clones contain more than 25%. The source material was PBMCs. These receptors all stem from a man aged 35 to 55 in good health and CMV-seropositive.

V is TRBV30 and J is TRBJ2-7, with 8 bases lining up with TRBD1. Trimming took 5 bases from V and 3 from J; bases not matched to a gene: 6. Germline V gene lookup returns CDR1 GTSNPN and CDR2 SVGIG (reference sequence). The CDR3 runs 13 residues. Written as DNA, the CDR3 is TGTGCCTGGGGAACAGGGGGTAACTACGAGCAGTACTTC. It specifies CAWGTGGNYEQYF.

The gene calls are TRBV27 and TRBJ1-1; TRBD1 might be the D (6 bases). Germline CDR1 reads MNHEY; CDR2 reads SMNVEV (reference sequence). V lost 1 base, J lost 7 bases, and 13 bases lay in between. There are 14 residues in the CDR3. The CDR3 protein is CASSLLGAGHEAFF. CDR3 nucleotides: TGTGCCAGCAGTTTATTGGGGGCCGGGCATGAAGCTTTCTTT.

This chain connects TRBV4-1 to TRBJ1-2; the match to TRBD1 covers 7 bases. This CDR3 has 12 residues. Germline V gives CDR1 MGHRA, CDR2 YSYEKL. With V trimmed by 1 base and J by 8 bases, 1 base remained unmatched. The CDR3 loop is CASSQGGGGYTF. CDR3 nucleotide sequence: TGCGCCAGCAGCCAAGGAGGGGGCGGCTACACCTTC.

The chain has TRBV7-9 and TRBJ1-2; D call uncertain. The V gene's germline CDR1 is SEHNR and CDR2 FQNEAQ (reference sequence). This CDR3 has 12 amino acids. Trimming left V 5 bases short and J 0 bases short, with 4 bases between. The CDR3 loop reads CASSPSNYGYTF. The CDR3 bases are TGTGCCAGCAGCCCCTCTAACTATGGCTACACCTTC.

The chain carries TRBV7-3 and TRBJ2-5; tentatively, D is TRBD2 (6 bases). V lost 3 bases and J lost 5, with 16 bases in between. The CDR3 extends over 15 amino acids. Germline V gives CDR1 SGHTA, CDR2 FQGTGA. The CDR3 region has the DNA TGTGCCAGCAGCTTGAATGGCGGGGAGGCGGAGACCCAGTACTTC. Translation: CASSLNGGEAETQYF.

This chain uses TRBV18 with TRBJ2-3; TRBD1 aligns across 10 bases. CDR1 and CDR2 from the germline V gene are KGHSH and LQKENI. The V segment lost 3 bases and the J segment 6 bases; nucleotides outside the gene matches: 6. The CDR3 consists of 15 residues. The CDR3 nucleotides read TGTGCCAGCTCACCCGGGACAGGGGATAGGGATACGCAGTATTTT. Its protein product is CASSPGTGDRDTQYF.

This sequence joins TRBV4-2 and TRBJ1-4; 7 bases align to TRBD1. In germline, CDR1 is LGHNA, CDR2 YNFKEQ. V was clipped by 0 bases and J by 7 bases; unmatched bases: 8. This CDR3 has 16 residues. DNA of the CDR3: TGTGCCAGCAGCCAAGAATCGGGCAGGGGGAGTGAAAAACTGTTTTTT. The encoded protein is CASSQESGRGSEKLFF.

The chain links TRBV7-9 to TRBJ2-7, with 10 nucleotides matching TRBD2. After removal of 5 bases from V and 2 bases from J, the junction contained 3 bases not matched to a gene. Germline V gene lookup returns CDR1 SEHNR and CDR2 FQNEAQ (reference sequence). This CDR3 contains 14 residues. This chain's CDR3 is CASSPSGSPYEQYF. The DNA for the CDR3 is TGTGCCAGCAGCCCTAGCGGGAGCCCCTACGAGCAGTACTTC.

The genes are TRBV7-9 and TRBJ2-3, with TRBD2 matching over 14 bases. CDR3 size: 17 residues. V trimming: 1 base; J trimming: 4 bases; junction bases outside the gene matches: 4. The germline gives CDR1 SEHNR, CDR2 FQNEAQ (reference sequence). The CDR3 is CASSLGGTSGSSDTQYF. CDR3 in DNA: TGTGCCAGCAGCTTAGGAGGGACTAGCGGGAGTTCAGATACGCAGTATTTT.

The J gene is TRBJ1-5, the V gene TRBV6-6, with 8 bases matching TRBD1. CDR3 length: 15 amino acids. Germline-derived CDR1 and CDR2 are MNHNY and SVGAGI (reference sequence). Trimming at V came to 6 bases and at J to 7 bases, leaving 11 bases not matched to a gene. The chain's CDR3 is CASRLGQGVVQPQHF. The DNA of the CDR3 is TGTGCCAGCAGACTTGGACAGGGTGTCGTCCAGCCCCAGCATTTT.

The J gene is TRBJ2-7, the V gene TRBV28; perhaps TRBD1 as D (6 bases). From germline, CDR1 is MDHEN and CDR2 SYDVKM. Trimming left V 6 bases short and J 2 bases short, with 11 bases between. CDR3 length: 13 amino acids. DNA for the CDR3: TGTGCCAGCAGCGCGGACAGTACCTACGAGCAGTACTTC. Encoded protein: CASSADSTYEQYF. The whole variable domain, remainder taken from reference TRBV28 and TRBJ2-7, is DVKVTQSSRYLVKRTGEKVFLECVQDMDHENMFWYRQDPGLGLRLIYFSYDVKMKEKGDIPEGYSVSREKKERFSLILESASTNQTSMYLCASSADSTYEQYFGPGTRLTVT.

CDR3: CASNAGTAGETQYF. The DNA for the CDR3 is TGTGCCAGCAATGCGGGAACCGCCGGGGAGACCCAGTACTTC. The chain recombines TRBV27 with TRBJ2-5, with D possibly being TRBD2 (6 bases). The germline V and J ends were trimmed by 7 bases and 5 bases, with 17 bases remaining between them. This CDR3 is 14 amino acids long. The germline V gene encodes CDR1 MNHEY and CDR2 SMNVEV (reference sequence).

This chain connects TRBV4-3 to TRBJ2-2; a weak D match, TRBD1 (5 bases). The CDR3 contains 16 residues. In germline, CDR1 is LGHNA, CDR2 YSLEER. V was shortened by 0 bases and J by 6 bases, with 14 bases between the two germline ends. The CDR3 is CASSQDGWAGPGELFF. The CDR3 nucleotides read TGCGCCAGCAGCCAAGACGGTTGGGCAGGGCCCGGGGAGCTGTTTTTT.

The rearrangement uses TRBV9 and TRBJ2-2, with no clear D. V was trimmed by 0 bases and J by 4 bases, leaving 13 bases between them. The germline V gene has CDR1 SGDLS and CDR2 YYNGEE. The CDR3 spans 16 residues. CDR3 bases: TGTGCCAGCAGCGTAGGATCCCCGGTTTCCACCGGGGAGCTGTTTTTT. Amino acids: CASSVGSPVSTGELFF.

This rearrangement joins TRBV6-1 to TRBJ2-6; D possibly corresponds to TRBD1 (5 bases). Trimming stripped 6 bases from V and 2 bases from J, with 8 bases between. The length of the CDR3 is 14 residues. CDR1 is MNHNS, CDR2 SASEGT, per germline. Written as DNA, the CDR3 is TGTGCCAGCAGGACAGAGACTGGGGCCAACGTCCTGACTTTC. Translation gives CASRTETGANVLTF.

The gene calls are TRBV4-2 and TRBJ1-2, with TRBD1 matching 9 bases. The CDR3 runs to 16 residues. The V gene's germline CDR1 is LGHNA and CDR2 YNFKEQ. V dropped 1 base and J dropped 1; count of bases not matched to a gene: 4. The CDR3 here is CASSQGGTGNNYGYTF. In nucleotides, the CDR3 is TGTGCCAGCAGCCAAGGGGGGACAGGGAATAACTATGGCTACACCTTC.

Comment on this clone: Its ends do not fully match the called genes, so a read error is possible. Additional DNA sequences in this sample encode the identical CDR3. The CDR3 spells CAWSALAGSLVTQYF. CDR3 nucleotide sequence: TGCGCCTGGAGTGCCCTAGCGGGGTCCCTCGTCACCCAGTACTTC. The rearrangement links TRBV30 to TRBJ2-5; TRBD2 agrees at 9 bases. From germline, CDR1 is GTSNPN and CDR2 SVGIG (reference sequence). CDR3 length equals 15 residues.

In the case of this clone: The junction departs from the called germline gene at one end, perhaps through a read error. The chain employs TRBV7-7 and TRBJ2-5; perhaps TRBD1 as D (5 bases). This CDR3 comprises 15 residues. Germline CDR1 SSHAT, CDR2 FNYEAQ (reference sequence). The CDR3, as DNA: TGTGCTAGCAGCCCTTCGGTGGGCAGGGTAGAGACCCAGTACTTC. Translating it yields CASSPSVGRVETQYF.

J is TRBJ2-3 and V is TRBV11-2; D gene unclear. In germline, CDR1 is SGHAT, CDR2 FQNNGV. This CDR3 is built from 12 residues. Trimming cost V 2 bases and J 4 bases, with 4 bases left between them. CDR3 residues: CASSLIADTQYF. The CDR3 bases are TGTGCCAGCAGCTTAATAGCAGATACGCAGTATTTT.

This sequence joins TRBV5-1 and TRBJ2-7; D not resolved. Germline V gene sequence: CDR1 SGHRS, CDR2 YFSETQ. This CDR3 region has 14 residues. V was pared by 2 bases and J by 0 bases, with 9 bases between. This chain's CDR3 is CASSLAGSSYEQYF. The CDR3 DNA reads as TGCGCCAGCAGCTTAGCAGGTAGCTCCTACGAGCAGTACTTC.

Comments on this clone: The same CDR3 can be traced to other DNA sequences in this sample. V is TRBV29-1 and J is TRBJ1-2; 7 nucleotides align to TRBD1. V was clipped by 7 bases and J by 1 base; unmatched bases: 6. Germline CDR1 and CDR2: SQVTM and ANQGSEA. CDR3 length equals 13 residues. The CDR3 sequence is CSAGRQGNYGYTF. CDR3 bases: TGCAGCGCTGGAAGACAGGGTAACTATGGCTACACCTTC.